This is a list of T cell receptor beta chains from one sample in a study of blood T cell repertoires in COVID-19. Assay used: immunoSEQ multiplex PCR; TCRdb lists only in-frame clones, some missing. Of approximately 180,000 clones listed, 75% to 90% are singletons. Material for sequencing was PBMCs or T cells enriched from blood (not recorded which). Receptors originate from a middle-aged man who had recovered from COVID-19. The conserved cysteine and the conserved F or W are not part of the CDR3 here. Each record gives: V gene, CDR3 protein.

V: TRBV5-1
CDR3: ASSSDRGQY

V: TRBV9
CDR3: ASSVGQGTSEQY

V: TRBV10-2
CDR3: ASSESGQGGDTQY

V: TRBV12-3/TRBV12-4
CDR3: ASSFAGELF

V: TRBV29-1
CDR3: SVRPGSSYEQY

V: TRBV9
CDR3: ASSVGGLAEYNEQF

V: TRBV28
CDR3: ASRTGQMNQPQH

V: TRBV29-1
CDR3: SVEGGNTEAF

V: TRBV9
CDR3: ASSVGGTGGGTDTQY

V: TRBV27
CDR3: ASISGAGLTDTQY

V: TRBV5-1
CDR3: ASSLNGRASTDTQY

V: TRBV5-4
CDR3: ASSLAGTGRNEQF

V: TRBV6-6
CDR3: ASSYSSGYT

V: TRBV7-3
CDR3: ASSQGTGGEAF

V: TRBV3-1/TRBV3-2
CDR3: ASSQAVWQGGEKLF

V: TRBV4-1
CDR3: ASSQVIVSGNTIY

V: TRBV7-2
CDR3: ASSLVTETEAF

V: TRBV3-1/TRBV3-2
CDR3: ASSQLRDTEAF

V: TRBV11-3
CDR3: ASSLEGDRAGNEQF

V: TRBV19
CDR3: ASKLKTEAF

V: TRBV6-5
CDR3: ASSYRTVSYTEAF

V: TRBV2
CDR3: ASSPGGVNTEAF

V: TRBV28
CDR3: ASSPQGVGEQY

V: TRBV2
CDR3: ASKEGPVVEKLF

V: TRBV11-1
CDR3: ASSLATSFGRSNTEAF

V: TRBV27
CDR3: ASSLRGRGWDTQY

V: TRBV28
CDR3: ASSLFLSFETPGNTEAF

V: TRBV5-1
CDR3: ASARESYEQY

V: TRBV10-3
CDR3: AISSGEYTGNTIY

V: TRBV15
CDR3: ATSRDNPLGQGSHEQY

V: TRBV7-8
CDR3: ASSLLGEGQPQH

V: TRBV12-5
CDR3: ASGLAQVPYGYT

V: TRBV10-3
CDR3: ASTGGRGGNQPQH

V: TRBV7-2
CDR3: ASSLGTYEKLF

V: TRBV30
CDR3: AWSVVGGRGELF

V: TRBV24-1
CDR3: ATSDLPWAGDLTGELF

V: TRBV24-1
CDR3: ATSDLGSGGTAF

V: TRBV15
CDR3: ATSSGTEYTGELF

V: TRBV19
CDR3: ASRKNQGTGANVLT

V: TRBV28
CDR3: ASSRSGTETQY

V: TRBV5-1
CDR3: ASSPPNYEQY